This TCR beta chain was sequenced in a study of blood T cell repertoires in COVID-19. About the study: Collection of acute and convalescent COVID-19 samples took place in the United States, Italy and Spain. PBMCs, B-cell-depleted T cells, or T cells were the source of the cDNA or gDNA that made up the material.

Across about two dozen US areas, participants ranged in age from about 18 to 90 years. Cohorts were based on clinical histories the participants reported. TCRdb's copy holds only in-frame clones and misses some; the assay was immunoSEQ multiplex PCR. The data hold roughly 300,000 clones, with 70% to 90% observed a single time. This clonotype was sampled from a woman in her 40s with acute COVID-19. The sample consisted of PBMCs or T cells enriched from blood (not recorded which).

CDR3 nucleotide sequence: TGTGCCAGCAGCTTAGCCCACAGGGGGAAAACTGAAGCTTTCTTT. The encoded protein is CASSLAHRGKTEAFF. The V call is TRBV11-2, the J call TRBJ1-1, with 8 bases lining up with TRBD1. Per germline, CDR1 SGHAT and CDR2 FQNNGV. The CDR3 runs 15 residues. V was pared by 1 base and J by 5 bases, with 6 bases of the junction left unmatched.